This T cell receptor (beta chain) was obtained from a study of cytomegalovirus exposure and HLA in healthy donors. Overall study results and limits: A later analysis linked a missense DCLRE1C variant to TCR beta V- and J-gene trimming.

On this clone: The antigen is unknown.

The PCR was carried out with 60 Vbeta primers and 13 Jbeta primers. The method was immunoSEQ multiplex PCR; TCRdb's version includes in-frame clones alone and lacks a portion of them. The repertoire holds approximately 180,000 clones, with approximately 80% as singletons. V was pared by 5 bases and J by 4 bases, with 13 bases of the junction left unmatched. Germline lookup yields CDR1 ENHRY and CDR2 SYGVKD. The CDR3 extends over 16 amino acids. V is TRBV10-3 and J is TRBJ2-5, with 7 bases identical to TRBD1. The TCR comes from a woman aged 30 to 39 in good health and CMV-seronegative. The specimen sequenced was PBMCs. The DNA of the CDR3 is TGTGCCATCAGTTCCCCAGAGGGACAGACTCCAGAGACCCAGTACTTC. Protein product: CAISSPEGQTPETQYF.